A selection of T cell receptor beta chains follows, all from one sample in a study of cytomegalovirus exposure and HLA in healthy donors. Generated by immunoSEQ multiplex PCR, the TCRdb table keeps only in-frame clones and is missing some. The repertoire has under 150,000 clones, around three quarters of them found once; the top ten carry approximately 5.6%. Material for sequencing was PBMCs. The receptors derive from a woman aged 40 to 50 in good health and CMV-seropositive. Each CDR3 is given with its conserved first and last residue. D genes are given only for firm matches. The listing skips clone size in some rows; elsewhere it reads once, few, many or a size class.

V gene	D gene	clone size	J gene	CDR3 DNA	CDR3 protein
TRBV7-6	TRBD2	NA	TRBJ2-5	TGTGCCAGCAGCCTCACTAGCGGGAACCCAGAGACCCAGTACTTC	CASSLTSGNPETQYF
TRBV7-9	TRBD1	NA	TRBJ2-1	TGTGCCAGCAGCTTACCGGACGGGACAGAGCGCTCCTACAATGAGCAGTTCTTC	CASSLPDGTERSYNEQFF
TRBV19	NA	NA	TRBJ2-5	TGTGCCAGTAGTATAGAGGGGGGAAAGATTGAGACCCAGTACTTC	CASSIEGGKIETQYF
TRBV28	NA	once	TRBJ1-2	TGTGCCAGCAGTCCCCCGGACAGAAGTTATGGCTACACCTTC	CASSPPDRSYGYTF
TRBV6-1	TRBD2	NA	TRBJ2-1	TGTGCCAGCAGTGAACTAGCGGGAGCCACGGGCAATGAGCAGTTCTTC	CASSELAGATGNEQFF
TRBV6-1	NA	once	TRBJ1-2	TGTGCCAGCACACTTCGGGGGGACTATGGCTACACCTTC	CASTLRGDYGYTF
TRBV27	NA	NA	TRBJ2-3	TGTGCCAGCAGATTATTAGGGGCCCCAGATACGCAGTATTTT	CASRLLGAPDTQYF
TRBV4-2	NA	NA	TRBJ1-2	TGTGCCAGCAGCCAAGATAGGGGCAGGGACATCAACTATGGCTACACCTTC	CASSQDRGRDINYGYTF
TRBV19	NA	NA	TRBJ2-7	TGTGCCAGTAGTCCTAGCACGGTTTCCGGGCAGTACTTC	CASSPSTVSGQYF
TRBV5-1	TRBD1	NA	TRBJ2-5	TGCGCCAGCAGCACTGGACAGGGGTTAGAGACCCAGTACTTC	CASSTGQGLETQYF
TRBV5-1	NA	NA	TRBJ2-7	TGCGCCAGCAGAAGGTCAAGCGGAATGGGCGAGCAGTACTTC	CASRRSSGMGEQYF
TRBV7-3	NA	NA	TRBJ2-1	TGTGCCAGCAGCTTGCAGGCTAACAGGGACAATGAGCAGTTCTTC	CASSLQANRDNEQFF
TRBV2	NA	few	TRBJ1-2	TGTGCCAGCAGTTACAGGGCAGCTAACTATGGCTACACCTTC	CASSYRAANYGYTF
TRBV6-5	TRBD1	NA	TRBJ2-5	TGTGCCAGCAGAGATGACAGGGGGCGAGAAGAGACCCAGTACTTC	CASRDDRGREETQYF
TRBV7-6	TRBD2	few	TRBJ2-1	TGTGCCAGCAGCTTGGGACTAGCGGGAGCCGCTGAGCAGTTCTTC	CASSLGLAGAAEQFF